The 25 T cell receptor beta chains given below trace back to one sample, sequenced in a study of blood T cell repertoires in COVID-19. The data were produced by immunoSEQ multiplex PCR, yet TCRdb's version contains in-frame clones alone and is incomplete. The data contain tens of thousands of clones, approximately 88% of them seen just once; the ten biggest clones take up approximately 8.8%. Sample: peripheral blood. The source of these receptors is a woman between 65 and 79 years old with acute or convalescent COVID-19.

The rearrangement links TRBV19 to TRBJ2-1; 7 positions agree with TRBD2. Germline V gives CDR1 LNHDA, CDR2 SQIVND (reference sequence). The CDR3 sequence is 15 residues long. Unmatched junction bases numbered 14, after V lost 7 bases and J lost 8 bases. CDR3 residues: CASISSGGSGHEQFF. CDR3 DNA sequence: TGTGCCAGTATTTCCTCAGGCGGGAGCGGGCATGAGCAGTTCTTC.

V gene TRBV5-1 combines with J gene TRBJ2-2; D possibly corresponds to TRBD1 (6 bases). The CDR3 length is 15 residues. The germline gives CDR1 SGHRS, CDR2 YFSETQ. The V and J ends lost 1 base and 5 bases respectively, with 12 bases between them. The CDR3 DNA reads TGCGCCAGCAGCTTGACAGGGACGGGAACCGGGGAGCTGTTTTTT. The encoded protein is CASSLTGTGTGELFF.

This chain joins TRBV24-1 and TRBJ2-5, with D maybe TRBD1 (6 bases). V gave up 7 bases and J gave up 4 bases, with 12 bases separating them. The CDR3 spans 13 residues. Germline CDR1 is KGHDR and CDR2 is SFDVKD. CDR3 DNA sequence: TGTGCCACCAGCGAGGCAGGGGCAGAGACCCAGTACTTC. Translation: CATSEAGAETQYF.

The V and J genes are TRBV27 and TRBJ1-6, with 8 bases fitting TRBD1. The CDR3 is 15 amino acids. Germline values: CDR1 MNHEY, CDR2 SMNVEV (reference sequence). Trimming cost V 1 base and J 8 bases; bases outside gene matches: 4. Here the CDR3 DNA reads TGTGCCAGCAGTTTATTAGGACAGGGCCATTCACCCCTCCACTTT. It is translated as CASSLLGQGHSPLHF.

J is TRBJ1-2 and V is TRBV6-4; TRBD1 matches 10 bases. Germline CDR1 MRHNA, CDR2 SNTAGT. V lost 2 bases, J lost 7 bases, and 4 bases stayed unmatched. The CDR3 extends over 14 amino acids. CDR3 DNA sequence: TGTGCCAGCAGTGACGGACAGGGGGTTGGTGGCTACACCTTC. This codes for CASSDGQGVGGYTF.

For the CDR3, the DNA is TGTGCCAGCTCACCCGGGAGATACGAGCAGTACGTC. This translates into CASSPGRYEQYV. The chain carries TRBV18 and TRBJ2-7, with D perhaps matching TRBD2 (6 bases). V was pared by 3 bases and J by 4 bases, with 7 bases between. Germline loops: CDR1 KGHSH, CDR2 LQKENI. The CDR3 covers 12 residues.

The genes are TRBV21-1 and TRBJ2-7; whether TRBD2, the table's D call, matches the DNA was not checked. TRBV21-1 counts as a pseudogene. The CDR3 is 14 amino acids. CDR3 DNA: TGTGCCAGCAGCAATAGAACGGGGACTCGCGAGCAGTACGTC. Its protein product is CASSNRTGTREQYV.

The V gene is TRBV5-1, the J gene TRBJ1-1, with TRBD1 matching 7 bases. The CDR3 spans 16 residues. Trimming removed 1 base from V and 3 bases from J; junction bases left unmatched: 9. Germline CDR1 and CDR2: SGHRS and YFSETQ. CDR3 region: CASSLWGTQGDTEAFF. The DNA of the CDR3 is TGCGCCAGCAGCTTGTGGGGGACGCAGGGGGACACTGAAGCTTTCTTT.

The rearrangement joins TRBV6-2 or TRBV6-3 to TRBJ1-4, with 8 positions matching TRBD1. The CDR3 totals 14 residues. CDR1 is MNHEY, CDR2 SVGEGT, per germline. V lost 2 bases and J lost 8; bases outside the gene matches: 4. CDR3 in DNA: TGTGCCAGCAGTTACGGACAGGGACGAGAAAAACTGTTTTTT. Protein product: CASSYGQGREKLFF.

V gene TRBV29-1 combines with J gene TRBJ2-2; perhaps TRBD2 as D (6 bases). V dropped 5 bases and J dropped 5 bases, with 18 bases sitting between them. CDR3 size: 15 residues. CDR1 is SQVTM and CDR2 is ANQGSEA in the germline V gene. The CDR3 DNA reads as TGCAGCGTTCTACCAGCGGGCCGTGGAACCGGGGAGCTGTTTTTT. Translation: CSVLPAGRGTGELFF.

The rearrangement uses TRBV28 and TRBJ2-1, with 12 bases lining up with TRBD2. This CDR3 is built from 17 residues. Germline loops: CDR1 MDHEN, CDR2 SYDVKM. The junction had 10 bases not matched to a gene; V was cut back by 6 bases and J by 4 bases. This chain's CDR3 is CASSPTLAGGIYNEQFF. CDR3 sequence (DNA): TGTGCCAGCAGCCCTACTCTAGCGGGGGGGATTTACAATGAGCAGTTCTTC.

This chain uses TRBV24-1 with TRBJ2-3; unclear D gene. The CDR3 extends over 14 amino acids. Deletions cut 6 bases from V and 2 bases from J, with 11 bases between. CDR1 and CDR2 from the germline V gene are KGHDR and SFDVKD. DNA of the CDR3: TGTGCCACCAGTATCTCGGGTAACACAGATACGCAGTATTTT. Its protein product is CATSISGNTDTQYF.

The chain links TRBV27 to TRBJ2-1, with TRBD1 as a possible D gene (6 bases). Trimming cost V 7 bases and J 2 bases, with 9 bases left between them. CDR3 length equals 13 residues. Germline V CDR1 and CDR2: MNHEY, SMNVEV (reference sequence). The CDR3 protein is CASTGGPYNEQFF. CDR3 DNA sequence: TGTGCCAGCACTGGGGGCCCCTACAATGAGCAGTTCTTC.

This clone is a singleton in its sample. A read error may be the cause here, since a much bigger clone is one base away. This sample includes further DNA sequences coding for the same CDR3. The chain employs TRBV6-2 or TRBV6-3 and TRBJ1-1, with 8 bases aligning to TRBD1. The CDR3 totals 19 residues. Germline loops: CDR1 MNHEY, CDR2 SVGEGT. In nucleotides, the CDR3 is TGTGCCAGCAGTTACTCCCAGGGGGCTGATGGGAAGATGATCACTGAAGCTTTTTTT. Amino acids: CASSYSQGADGKMITEAFF.

This clone was found a few times. The rearrangement joins TRBV7-6 to TRBJ1-6, with 7 bases fitting TRBD1. J was trimmed by 7 bases and V by 5 bases; bases with no gene match: 8. The CDR3 has 15 residues. The germline CDR1 and CDR2 sequences are SGHVS and FNYEAQ. The CDR3 spells CASSQSDRINSPLHF. The CDR3 region has the DNA TGTGCCAGCAGCCAATCGGACAGGATCAATTCACCCCTCCACTTT.

V and J are TRBV24-1 and TRBJ2-3; 11 positions match TRBD2. CDR1 and CDR2 from the germline V gene are KGHDR and SFDVKD. This CDR3 is 17 amino acids long. V was clipped by 4 bases and J by 2 bases; unmatched bases: 7. The CDR3 bases are TGTGCCACCAGTGACCGACTAGCGGGACACACCACAGATACGCAGTATTTT. It codes for CATSDRLAGHTTDTQYF.

The J gene is TRBJ1-6, the V gene TRBV20-1, with no clear D. The CDR3 has 15 residues. CDR1 is DFQATT and CDR2 is SNEGSKA in the germline V gene (reference sequence). The V end was cut by 3 bases, the J end by 0 bases, with 9 bases between. CDR3 loop: CSASRESSYNSPLHF. CDR3 sequence (DNA): TGCAGTGCTAGTCGAGAAAGCTCCTATAATTCACCCCTCCACTTT.

The chain combines TRBV11-2 with TRBJ2-1, with 8 bases identical to TRBD2. V shed 3 bases and J 8 bases; nucleotides not matched to a gene: 12. Germline CDR1 SGHAT, CDR2 FQNNGV. CDR3 length equals 16 residues. CDR3 region: CASSFLASGPNHEQFF. The CDR3 nucleotides read TGTGCCAGCAGCTTTCTCGCTAGCGGGCCCAACCATGAGCAGTTCTTC.

V is TRBV5-5 and J is TRBJ2-2; TRBD1 agrees at 10 bases. Germline V lookup: CDR1 SGHKS, CDR2 YYEKEE (reference sequence). The CDR3 consists of 16 residues. Trimming removed 2 bases from V and 4 bases from J; junction bases left unmatched: 5. CDR3 nucleotides: TGTGCCAGCAGCTTTGGTGGGACAGGGGTCACCGGGGAGCTGTTTTTT. Translation gives CASSFGGTGVTGELFF.

This clone was counted between two and nine times. The genes are TRBV10-2 and TRBJ2-7; 9 bases agree with TRBD2. V was clipped by 7 bases and J by 2 bases; unmatched bases: 6. Looked up from germline, CDR1 is WSHSY and CDR2 is SAAADI. This CDR3 region has 14 residues. In DNA, the CDR3 is TGCGCCAGCATGGCGTCTAGCGGGACCTACGAGCAGTACGTC. Amino acids: CASMASSGTYEQYV.

The rearrangement joins TRBV19 to TRBJ2-5; tentatively, D is TRBD2 (6 bases). Germline V gives CDR1 LNHDA, CDR2 SQIVND (reference sequence). The CDR3 has 14 amino acids. V was cut by 6 bases and J by 4 bases, with 15 bases left in between. The CDR3 bases are TGTGCCAGTAGCCAGCGCCGGGGGTCAGAGACCCAGTACTTC. Its protein is CASSQRRGSETQYF.

The chain has TRBV30 and TRBJ2-5; 8 positions match TRBD2. The germline CDR1 and CDR2 sequences are GTSNPN and SVGIG (reference sequence). This CDR3 comprises 13 residues. The V gene end was trimmed by 4 bases and the J gene end by 5 bases; junction bases not matched to a gene: 6. CDR3 in amino acids: CAWNLGGVETQYF. Here the CDR3 DNA reads TGTGCCTGGAACCTCGGGGGGGTGGAGACCCAGTACTTC. The whole variable domain, remainder taken from reference TRBV30 and TRBJ2-5, is SQTIHQWPATLVQPVGSPLSLECTVEGTSNPNLYWYRQAAGRGLQLLFYSVGIGQISSEVPQNLSASRPQDRQFILSSKKLLLSDSGFYLCAWNLGGVETQYFGPGTRLLVL.

The V and J genes are TRBV27 and TRBJ1-6; no clear D gene. The CDR3 totals 13 residues. V lost 7 bases and J 7 bases, leaving 11 bases between the germline ends. Germline V gene sequence: CDR1 MNHEY, CDR2 SMNVEV (reference sequence). CDR3 nucleotide sequence: TGTGCCAGCACGGGAGCCAGGAATTCACCCCTCCACTTT. Protein: CASTGARNSPLHF.

Details on this clone: The conserved closing phenylalanine or tryptophan is absent in this CDR3, likely reflecting a read error. The DNA is left out, because the CDR3 cannot be placed on it with certainty; the CDR3 is given as TCRdb lists it. The chain uses TRBV3-1 (or the pseudogene TRBV3-2) and TRBJ2-7; TRBD2 reflects the table's D call only, with no check against the DNA. Germline CDR1 and CDR2: LGHDT and YNNKEL (reference sequence). From its first to its last residue, the CDR3 has 10 amino acids. CDR3 region: CASSQVGPAG.

For this clone: The germline gene is not matched at one end of the junction; a read error may be the cause. This rearrangement joins TRBV29-1 to TRBJ1-6; 7 bases fit TRBD1. Germline V lookup: CDR1 SQVTM, CDR2 ANQGSEA. The length of the CDR3 is 13 residues. This chain's CDR3 is CSVVTGDKSPLHF. The CDR3, as DNA: TGCAGCGTTGTAACAGGGGATAAATCACCCCTCCACTTT.